These T cell receptor beta chains were read from a single sample in a study of cytomegalovirus exposure and HLA in healthy donors. Sequencing used immunoSEQ multiplex PCR; TCRdb keeps in-frame clones, though not all of them. The sample yields 300,000 or so clones, 80% to 90% seen once. Sequences were obtained from PBMCs. These receptor sequences come from a middle-aged woman in good health and CMV-seropositive. Both conserved end residues are part of each CDR3. The D gene is left open where the match is weak. Expanded clones get a size class; other rows say once, few or many, or leave the size out.

.,TRBV28,TRBD1,TRBJ1-1,CASSATGLEAFF,TGTGCCAGCAGTGCGACAGGGTTAGAAGCTTTCTTT
few,TRBV7-8,.,TRBJ2-1,CASSLVYTGDYNEQFF,TGTGCCAGCAGCTTAGTTTACACAGGAGACTACAATGAGCAGTTCTTC
.,TRBV6-5,TRBD1,TRBJ1-1,CASRPTGVKTEAFF,TGTGCCAGCAGACCGACAGGGGTCAAGACTGAAGCTTTCTTT
few,TRBV7-9,TRBD2,TRBJ2-1,CAISGGGSMLRSPGEQFF,TGTGCCATTTCAGGCGGGGGGAGTATGTTGAGAAGCCCAGGTGAGCAGTTCTTC
.,TRBV7-2,TRBD2,TRBJ2-7,CASRIGRASGREQYF,TGTGCCAGCAGGATCGGGAGGGCCAGTGGACGCGAGCAGTACTTC
.,TRBV11-3,.,TRBJ1-1,CASSLAAGETEAFF,TGTGCCAGCAGCTTAGCCGCAGGGGAAACTGAAGCTTTCTTT
.,TRBV7-6,TRBD1,TRBJ1-2,CASSRGQVDYGYTF,TGTGCCAGCAGCCGCGGACAGGTAGACTATGGCTACACCTTC
.,TRBV9,TRBD2,TRBJ2-7,CASSGGLAGAYEQYF,TGTGCCAGCAGCGGAGGACTAGCGGGAGCCTACGAGCAGTACTTC
.,TRBV5-1,.,TRBJ2-3,CASSPGLGDTQYF,TGCGCCAGCAGTCCGGGACTCGGAGATACGCAGTATTTT
.,TRBV9,.,TRBJ2-2,CASSVTGANTGELFF,TGTGCCAGCAGCGTCACGGGGGCGAACACCGGGGAGCTGTTTTTT
.,TRBV28,TRBD1,TRBJ2-7,CASSFGDRVVGEQYF,TGTGCCAGCAGTTTTGGGGACAGGGTTGTTGGTGAGCAGTACTTC
.,TRBV20-1,TRBD1,TRBJ2-2,CSAETGRELFF,TGCAGTGCTGAGACAGGGAGGGAGCTGTTTTTT
.,TRBV9,TRBD1,TRBJ1-2,CASSPTTGVYGYTF,TGTGCCAGCAGCCCAACCACAGGGGTGTATGGCTACACCTTC
.,TRBV27,TRBD1,TRBJ2-7,CASSGRGGAINEQYF,TGTGCCAGCAGTGGTCGAGGGGGCGCGATAAACGAGCAGTACTTC
.,TRBV5-6,TRBD2,TRBJ2-7,CASSSGLADYEQYF,TGTGCCAGCAGCTCCGGACTAGCGGACTACGAGCAGTACTTC
.,TRBV7-9,TRBD2,TRBJ2-2,CASSLVISGSRTGELFF,TGTGCCAGCAGCTTAGTTATTAGCGGGAGTCGAACCGGGGAGCTGTTTTTT
.,TRBV28,.,TRBJ2-5,CASTWTVGVQETQYF,TGTGCCAGCACCTGGACAGTGGGTGTCCAAGAGACCCAGTACTTC
few,TRBV7-3,.,TRBJ1-6,CASSLDSYNSPLHF,TGTGCCAGCAGCTTAGACAGCTATAATTCACCCCTCCACTTT
.,TRBV7-2,.,TRBJ2-4,CASSFGVGVQYF,TGTGCCAGCAGCTTTGGGGTAGGGGTTCAGTACTTC
.,TRBV7-2,TRBD1,TRBJ2-1,CASSQMGQGLEQFF,TGTGCCAGCAGCCAAATGGGACAGGGACTGGAGCAGTTCTTC
.,TRBV25-1,TRBD1,TRBJ2-1,CASSTQGQGSEQFF,TGTGCCAGCAGTACCCAAGGACAGGGCAGTGAGCAGTTCTTC
.,TRBV5-8,.,TRBJ1-2,CASSLAPLGYTF,TGTGCCAGCAGCTTGGCCCCCTTGGGCTACACCTTC
.,TRBV28,.,TRBJ1-1,CASSFSGTRTEAFF,TGTGCCAGCAGTTTCAGCGGGACGAGAACTGAAGCTTTCTTT
.,TRBV5-6,TRBD1,TRBJ1-5,CASSFRQGMGNQPQHF,TGTGCCAGCAGCTTCCGACAGGGAATGGGCAATCAGCCCCAGCATTTT
.,TRBV7-9,.,TRBJ2-6,CASSVAGANGLTF,TGTGCCAGCTCCGTGGCTGGGGCCAACGGCCTGACTTTC
once,TRBV2,.,TRBJ1-1,CASSEFGGAAFPEAFF,TGTGCCAGCAGTGAATTTGGGGGCGCGGCTTTCCCCGAAGCTTTCTTT
.,TRBV7-9,.,TRBJ1-3,CASSSPGEAGNTIYF,TGTGCCAGCAGCTCCCCAGGGGAAGCTGGAAACACCATATATTTT
.,TRBV30,TRBD1,TRBJ2-1,CASQGQAYNEQFF,TGTGCCTCCCAGGGACAGGCCTACAATGAGCAGTTCTTC
.,TRBV5-6,.,TRBJ2-2,CASSLVGGGIAGELFF,TGTGCCAGCAGCTTGGTCGGAGGGGGCATAGCCGGGGAGCTGTTTTTT
.,TRBV15,.,TRBJ1-5,CATSMDRANQPQHF,TGTGCCACCAGCATGGACAGAGCCAATCAGCCCCAGCATTTT
.,TRBV4-2,TRBD2,TRBJ2-2,CASRSGSGSTGELFF,TGTGCCAGCAGGAGCGGGAGCGGGAGCACCGGGGAGCTGTTTTTT
.,TRBV19,TRBD2,TRBJ2-3,CASSIVAGASTDTQYF,TGTGCCAGTAGTATTGTGGCGGGAGCGTCCACAGATACGCAGTATTTT
.,TRBV5-4,TRBD2,TRBJ2-7,CASSLTSGRPYEQYF,TGTGCCAGCAGCTTGACTAGCGGGAGGCCCTACGAGCAGTACTTC
few,TRBV7-9,TRBD1,TRBJ1-4,CASSFWDRGEKLFF,TGTGCCAGCAGCTTCTGGGACAGGGGTGAAAAACTGTTTTTT
.,TRBV12-5,TRBD2,TRBJ2-1,CASGLPQRETGEQFF,TGTGCTAGTGGTTTGCCCCAGCGGGAGACCGGTGAGCAGTTCTTC
.,TRBV19,.,TRBJ2-1,CASSPPGERREQFF,TGTGCCAGTAGCCCCCCGGGGGAACGGAGAGAGCAGTTCTTC
.,TRBV19,.,TRBJ2-7,CASSIEGASSYEQYF,TGTGCCAGTAGTATCGAGGGTGCTAGTTCCTACGAGCAGTACTTC
.,TRBV5-4,TRBD2,TRBJ2-1,CASTAGGIPYNEQFF,TGTGCCAGCACGGCGGGAGGGATCCCCTACAATGAGCAGTTCTTC
.,TRBV4-2,TRBD1,TRBJ1-3,CASSQNWGQGSVASGNTIYF,TGTGCCAGCAGCCAAAACTGGGGACAGGGATCAGTGGCCTCTGGAAACACCATATATTTT
.,TRBV2,.,TRBJ2-1,CASQPLAAGVNEQFF,TGTGCCAGCCAGCCATTAGCGGCCGGCGTCAATGAGCAGTTCTTC
.,TRBV7-9,TRBD2,TRBJ2-1,CASSPPGLAGNEQFF,TGTGCCAGCAGCCCCCCCGGACTAGCGGGCAATGAGCAGTTCTTC
.,TRBV30,.,TRBJ1-6,CAWSRDRGSYNSPLHF,TGTGCCTGGAGTCGAGACCGGGGTTCCTATAATTCACCCCTCCACTTT
.,TRBV28,.,TRBJ2-1,CASRGPEWREQFF,TGTGCCAGCCGTGGGCCCGAATGGCGTGAGCAGTTCTTC
.,TRBV28,TRBD1,TRBJ1-4,CASSPGTVRYTTNEKLFF,TGTGCCAGCAGTCCCGGGACAGTCCGATACACAACTAATGAAAAACTGTTTTTT
.,TRBV27,TRBD2,TRBJ2-7,CASSLRLAGVGEQYF,TGTGCCAGCAGTTTGAGGCTAGCGGGAGTGGGCGAGCAGTACTTC
.,TRBV7-2,TRBD1,TRBJ1-2,CASSLNRGVYGYTF,TGTGCCAGCAGCTTAAACAGGGGAGTCTATGGCTACACCTTC